The entry below describes one T cell receptor beta chain. Its antigen is not yet known. No qualities accompany the bases; no much larger clone lies one base away. This sample was taken from a study of tumor-infiltrating lymphocytes in localized non-small cell lung cancer (dated by TCRdb to about 2021). Looking at the study overall: The cohort covered several histologies, both smokers and never-smokers, and patients whose samples were collected after neoadjuvant chemotherapy. The overall ICON cohort was composed of roughly 150 surgical patients with localized non-small cell lung cancer whose tumors were resected. Each patient provided resected tumor tissue plus uninvolved lung tissue from the same patient, with the uninvolved lung tissue described as non-adjacent to the tumor. The paired tumor versus uninvolved lung comparison of immunoSEQ T-cell fraction included fewer than 65 patients. Flow cytometry, multiplex immunofluorescence, RNA-seq, exome sequencing and proteomics were applied to the same patients as TCR sequencing, which was one of several integrated assays.

The study at large found these results: Since assay coverage differed from patient to patient depending on how much tissue was available, TCR sequencing was done for only a subset of the cohort. Because different assays used different pieces of the same tissue, technical variation could not be distinguished from intratumor heterogeneity. TCR-derived T-cell fraction did not differ between the flow cytometry-defined immunotypes IM1 (good prognosis) and IM2 (poor prognosis). No association of tumor T-cell fraction from TCR sequencing with recurrence-free survival was found (p = 0.61). Consistent with immunofluorescence CD3 counts, TCRbeta sequencing supported greater T cell infiltration in tumors than in uninvolved lung tissue.

The T-cell fraction in tumor and uninvolved lung tissue was provided by TCR sequencing with the immunoSEQ assay. On the authors' methods: For survival analysis, patients were divided into high (upper tertile) and low (lower two tertiles) T-cell fraction groups, which were compared by log-rank test. A signed-rank test was used to test paired tumor versus uninvolved lung differences in T-cell fraction. The immuneACCESS repertoire file appears here via TCRdb, limited to in-frame rearrangements. These files lack a portion of the clones; in checked studies, under half of the deficit traces to unresolved V genes, and the cause of the others is not known. The V and J calls and clone size come from that table; D and trimming were worked out from the DNA. This sample gives about 16,000 clones in total; under 75% of them show up just once. Around a tenth of the sample is taken by the ten largest. The first patient joined ICON in April 2016, and enrollment wrapped up when the last patient was enrolled in 2018. Fresh tumor and matched uninvolved tissue for in-depth immune analyses, including TCR sequencing, were collected from a subcohort of around 76 patients. No cell sorting was done, and TCR sequencing was instead run on DNA isolated from bulk tissue.

Reading the germline V gene gives CDR1 MNHNS and CDR2 SASEGT. V loses 4 bases of germline sequence and J loses 0 bases, and the interval between the two ends is 22 bases. The CDR3, from cysteine to phenylalanine, totals 19 residues. Of all the DNA, just the CDR3 is kept, 57 bases in frame from base 1. This TCR derives from a human donor with non-small cell lung cancer. Sequences were obtained from lung tumor tissue. The sequence is built from TRBV6-1 and TRBJ1-5, and TRBD1 may be the D gene, going by 6 matching bases. The nucleotide sequence reads as follows: TGTGCCAGCAGTGCCCATTGGGCAGGGGAATCTAATAGCAATCAGCCCCAGCATTTT. This is translated as CASSAHWAGESNSNQPQHF.